This T cell receptor (beta chain) came from a study of blood T cell repertoires in COVID-19. Study-level background: COVID-19 samples from acute and convalescent phases originated in the United States, Italy and Spain. The cDNA or gDNA used as material had been derived from T cells, B-cell-depleted T cells, or PBMCs.

How the authors handled the data: Amplification with reference gene primers provided the estimates of nucleated cell counts. Method: immunoSEQ multiplex PCR; TCRdb's copy keeps in-frame clones and lacks some. V and J calls and clone size are given by that table; D and trimming were obtained from the DNA. The sample carries around 130,000 clones, 80% to 90% recorded once. V was trimmed by 11 bases and J by 2 bases, leaving 10 bases between them. This CDR3 has 12 amino acids. Per the germline V gene, CDR1 is LNHDA and CDR2 is SQIVND (reference sequence). This sequence joins TRBV19 and TRBJ2-1; possible D gene TRBD2, 6 bases. The sample taken for sequencing was peripheral blood. The receptor's source is a man between 65 and 85 years old with active or convalescent COVID-19. The CDR3 region has the DNA TGTGCCCTAGCGAAGACCTACAATGAGCAGTTCTTC. This codes for CALAKTYNEQFF.